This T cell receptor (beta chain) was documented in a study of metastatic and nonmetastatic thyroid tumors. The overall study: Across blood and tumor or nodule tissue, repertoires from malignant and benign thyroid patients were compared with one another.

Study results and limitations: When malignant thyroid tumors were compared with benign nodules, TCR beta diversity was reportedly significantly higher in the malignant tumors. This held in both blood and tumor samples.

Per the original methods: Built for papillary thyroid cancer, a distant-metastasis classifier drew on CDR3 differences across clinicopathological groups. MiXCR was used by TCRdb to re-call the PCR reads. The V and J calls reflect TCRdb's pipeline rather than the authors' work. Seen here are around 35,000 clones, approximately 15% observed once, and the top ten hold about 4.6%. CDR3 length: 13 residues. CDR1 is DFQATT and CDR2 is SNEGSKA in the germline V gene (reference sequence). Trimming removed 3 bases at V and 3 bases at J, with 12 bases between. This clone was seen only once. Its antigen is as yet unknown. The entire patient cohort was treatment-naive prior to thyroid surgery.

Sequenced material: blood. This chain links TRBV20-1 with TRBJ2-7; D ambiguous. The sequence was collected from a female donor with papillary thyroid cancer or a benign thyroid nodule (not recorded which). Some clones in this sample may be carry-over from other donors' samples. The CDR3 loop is CSASTGFFYEQYF. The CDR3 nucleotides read TGCAGTGCTAGTACTGGGTTTTTCTACGAGCAGTACTTC.